A single sample is the source of the 22 T cell receptor beta chains below, sequenced in a study of radiation and T cells in renal cell carcinoma. Time point described: baseline pretreatment blood. As to treatment: 15 Gy SBRT to primary tumor, nephrectomy 4 weeks later. Using immunoSEQ multiplex PCR, the repertoire was profiled, and TCRdb retains in-frame clones only, with some absent. The sample has some 120,000 clones; roughly 85% are singletons. This specimen consisted of blood, obtained from a patient whose treatment included radiotherapy and nephrectomy. All receptors come from a woman aged 60-75 years with renal cell carcinoma.

This chain links TRBV7-9 with TRBJ1-1; D unresolved. CDR3 length equals 14 residues. V lost 8 bases to trimming and J lost 3 bases, with 16 bases between them. CDR1 is SEHNR, CDR2 FQNEAQ, per germline (reference sequence). The CDR3 nucleotides are TGTGCCAGCGCCGTCGACAATTCCCACACTGAAGCTTTCTTT. Translated: CASAVDNSHTEAFF.

The rearrangement uses TRBV27 and TRBJ2-3; D is perhaps TRBD1 or TRBD2 (5 bases each). The CDR3 has 16 residues. Germline V gene lookup returns CDR1 MNHEY and CDR2 SMNVEV (reference sequence). Trimming stripped 1 base from V and 3 bases from J, with 14 bases between. The CDR3 bases are TGTGCCAGCAGTTTATTTGGGACGTCCCCAACAGATACGCAGTATTTT. This translates into CASSLFGTSPTDTQYF.

The chain joins TRBV30 to TRBJ1-5; perhaps TRBD1 as D (6 bases). Per germline, CDR1 GTSNPN and CDR2 SVGIG (reference sequence). V lost 3 bases and J lost 2, with 8 bases in between. This CDR3 comprises 13 residues. The CDR3 DNA reads TGTGCCTGGAGCCCAGGGGGCAATCAGCCCCAGCATTTT. It codes for CAWSPGGNQPQHF.

The CDR3 here is CASRGQLENQPQHF. The CDR3 nucleotides are TGTGCCAGCAGAGGACAGCTCGAAAATCAGCCCCAGCATTTT. V usage is TRBV6-1 and J usage is TRBJ1-5; D possibly corresponds to TRBD1 (6 bases). This CDR3 has 14 amino acids. With 6 bases removed from V and 4 bases from J, the gap between germline ends came to 13 bases. From germline, CDR1 is MNHNS and CDR2 SASEGT.

This clone was seen just once. The V gene is TRBV5-1, the J gene TRBJ1-6, with 8 bases identical to TRBD1. The V gene's germline CDR1 is SGHRS and CDR2 YFSETQ. The CDR3 has 17 amino acids. Trimming took 0 bases from V and 8 from J; bases not matched to a gene: 10. Here the CDR3 reads CASSLGQGLDRDSPLHF. CDR3 sequence (DNA): TGCGCCAGCAGCTTGGGTCAGGGATTGGACAGGGATTCACCCCTCCACTTT.

The count of this clone is one. As DNA, the CDR3 is TGTGCCAGCAGCCCCGACAGGGTGAGCTATGGCTACACCTTC. It encodes CASSPDRVSYGYTF. The chain combines TRBV7-2 with TRBJ1-2; 7 nucleotides agree with TRBD1. The CDR3 totals 14 residues. V was clipped by 5 bases and J by 4 bases; unmatched bases: 7. Germline-derived CDR1 and CDR2 are SGHTA and FQGNSA. The whole variable domain, filled in from reference TRBV7-2 and TRBJ1-2, reads GAGVSQSPSNKVTEKGKDVELRCDPISGHTALYWYRQSLGQGLEFLIYFQGNSAPDKSGLPSDRFSAERTGGSVSTLTIQRTQQEDSAVYLCASSPDRVSYGYTFGSGTRLTVV.

The sample holds a few counts of this clone. The J gene is TRBJ1-4, the V gene TRBV2; maybe TRBD1 (5 bases). The CDR3 totals 13 residues. V was pared by 6 bases and J by 4 bases, with 9 bases between. Germline V gene data show CDR1 as SNHLY and CDR2 as FYNNEI. This CDR3 is CASRGRLNEKLFF. The CDR3, as DNA: TGTGCCAGCAGGGGGCGGCTTAATGAAAAACTGTTTTTT.

The chain is built from TRBV14 and TRBJ1-2; the D is unclear. Per germline, CDR1 SGHDN and CDR2 FVKESK. The V end lost 6 bases, the J end lost 8 bases, and 16 bases lay between the germline ends. This CDR3 spans 13 amino acids. The CDR3 sequence is CASSPFGPGGYTF. The CDR3 nucleotides are TGTGCCAGCAGTCCCTTCGGCCCCGGGGGCTACACCTTC.

The chain employs TRBV5-1 and TRBJ2-1; D remains unclear. CDR3 length equals 15 residues. The V end lost 6 bases, the J end lost 10 bases, and 23 bases lay between the germline ends. Germline assignment: CDR1 SGHRS and CDR2 YFSETQ. CDR3 residues: CASTSLEGGVSEQFF. DNA of the CDR3: TGCGCCAGCACGTCTTTGGAAGGTGGGGTATCGGAGCAGTTCTTC.

The rearrangement joins TRBV5-1 to TRBJ2-5; D possibly corresponds to TRBD2 (6 bases). V was pared by 4 bases and J by 4 bases, with 17 bases between. The germline V gene encodes CDR1 SGHRS and CDR2 YFSETQ. This CDR3 has 15 residues. CDR3 amino acids: CASSLAGPGGETQYF. In DNA form, the CDR3 reads TGCGCCAGCAGCCTGGCGGGGCCTGGTGGAGAGACCCAGTACTTC.

The rearrangement links TRBV29-1 to TRBJ1-1; D possibly corresponds to TRBD1 (5 bases). This CDR3 region has 14 residues. Germline CDR1 is SQVTM and CDR2 is ANQGSEA. The DNA of the CDR3 is TGCAGTACATCAACCGGGGGTTGGGGGACTGAAGCTTTCTTT. It translates to CSTSTGGWGTEAFF.

The gene calls are TRBV29-1 and TRBJ1-4, with D unclear. V shed 5 bases and J shed 0 bases, with 10 bases lying between them. The CDR3 sequence is 14 residues long. Germline lookup yields CDR1 SQVTM and CDR2 ANQGSEA. Written as DNA, the CDR3 is TGCAGCGTTCTTCCTGGGGCAACTAATGAAAAACTGTTTTTT. Translation: CSVLPGATNEKLFF.

The chain uses TRBV7-2 and TRBJ1-1, with D maybe TRBD1 (6 bases). Germline lookup yields CDR1 SGHTA and CDR2 FQGNSA. CDR3 length: 13 residues. The germline V and J ends were trimmed by 1 base and 5 bases, with 8 bases remaining between them. This chain's CDR3 is CASSLDRETEAFF. In DNA, the CDR3 is TGTGCCAGCAGCTTAGACAGGGAGACTGAAGCTTTCTTT.

This chain links TRBV9 with TRBJ1-1; 10 bases agree with TRBD1. V lost 0 bases and J lost 5; bases outside the gene matches: 7. From germline, CDR1 is SGDLS and CDR2 YYNGEE. This CDR3 region has 16 residues. CDR3 in DNA: TGTGCCAGCAGCGTAGAATCCGGGACAGGGGTGACTGAAGCTTTCTTT. It translates to CASSVESGTGVTEAFF.

The chain has TRBV5-1 and TRBJ1-1, with D unclear. The CDR3 is 12 amino acids. Trimming removed 1 base from V and 4 bases from J, with 5 bases in between. Germline V gene sequence: CDR1 SGHRS, CDR2 YFSETQ. CDR3 in amino acids: CASSLRFTEAFF. The CDR3, as DNA: TGCGCCAGCAGCTTGCGGTTCACTGAAGCTTTCTTT.

The CDR3 nucleotides read TGTGCCAGCAGCTTTGACCCCTCGACATCCTATTCACCCCTCCACTTT. It yields the protein CASSFDPSTSYSPLHF. The chain carries TRBV5-4 and TRBJ1-6; D uncertain. CDR1 is SGHNT and CDR2 is YYREEE in the germline V gene (reference sequence). This CDR3 is built from 16 residues. With 2 bases removed from V and 8 bases from J, the gap between germline ends came to 17 bases.

The chain couples TRBV11-2 to TRBJ2-5, with TRBD2 matching over 10 bases. The CDR3 covers 16 residues. With 0 bases clipped from V and 5 bases from J, the junction kept 6 bases outside the gene matches. The germline V gene has CDR1 SGHAT and CDR2 FQNNGV. The CDR3 loop is CASSLDPTSGTETQYF. Here the CDR3 DNA reads TGTGCCAGCAGCTTAGATCCCACTAGCGGGACTGAGACCCAGTACTTC.

The chain carries TRBV6-6 and TRBJ2-1; D gene uncertain. Germline loops: CDR1 MNHNY, CDR2 SVGAGI (reference sequence). This CDR3 spans 12 amino acids. V lost 6 bases and J lost 6, with 9 bases in between. The DNA for the CDR3 is TGTGCCAGCAGCCACAACGTCAATGAGCAGTTCTTC. As protein: CASSHNVNEQFF.

The V call is TRBV7-2, the J call TRBJ1-4; the D gene is possibly TRBD1 (5 bases). CDR3 length: 14 residues. The V end was cut by 2 bases, the J end by 12 bases, with 16 bases between. CDR1 SGHTA and CDR2 FQGNSA come from the germline V gene. This CDR3 reads CASSLTGHSGELFF. The CDR3 region has the DNA TGTGCCAGCAGCTTAACGGGGCACTCTGGAGAACTGTTTTTT.

This sequence joins TRBV5-1 and TRBJ1-1; possible D gene TRBD1, 6 bases. The V end was cut by 0 bases, the J end by 4 bases, with 13 bases between. This CDR3 contains 15 residues. CDR1 and CDR2 from the germline V gene are SGHRS and YFSETQ. The CDR3 DNA reads as TGCGCCAGCAGCTTGGGACCTGGAGGGGGCACTGAAGCTTTCTTT. Amino acid sequence: CASSLGPGGGTEAFF.

The V gene is TRBV29-1, the J gene TRBJ1-3; D remains ambiguous. Germline loops: CDR1 SQVTM, CDR2 ANQGSEA. The CDR3 is 12 amino acids. V was shortened by 6 bases and J by 5 bases, with 11 bases between the two germline ends. The CDR3 DNA reads TGCAGCGTCGTTAGCCCACGAAACACCATATATTTT. Translating it yields CSVVSPRNTIYF.

The J gene is TRBJ2-5, the V gene TRBV7-2; TRBD2 matches at 9 bases. Germline V gives CDR1 SGHTA, CDR2 FQGNSA. This CDR3 has 15 amino acids. J lost 3 bases, V lost 1 base, and 3 bases had no gene match. CDR3 region: CASSLGGRVEETQYF. Here the CDR3 DNA reads TGTGCCAGCAGCTTAGGCGGGAGGGTAGAAGAGACCCAGTACTTC.